A selection of T cell receptor beta chains follows, all from one sample in a study of blood T cell repertoires in COVID-19. Only in-frame clones appear in the TCRdb table, and some are missing; sequencing was by immunoSEQ multiplex PCR. The sample lists about 60,000 clones; approximately 86% were seen once. Sequenced input: peripheral blood. These receptors all come from a man aged 55 to 70 with acute or convalescent COVID-19. The CDR3 runs from the conserved cysteine through the conserved F or W. Clone size, where shown, is once, few, many, or a class for clones that have expanded.

clone_size v_call cdr3_aa
. TRBV5-6 CASSFGQGFNSPLHF
. TRBV3-1/TRBV3-2 CASSQWTGTSTDTQYF
. TRBV28 CATGSEKLFF
once TRBV10-3 CAINSETSYNSPLHF
. TRBV7-9 CASSLHSGEQPQHF
. TRBV24-1 CATSDPQGATGGYTF
once TRBV5-1 CASSSPGYEQYF
. TRBV18 CASSPGQGGNSPLHF
. TRBV3-1/TRBV3-2 CASSSSGRGSNQPQHF
. TRBV15 CATSRERDRDYEQYF
. TRBV7-9 CASSLEDRGGNEQFF
. TRBV5-1 CASSSTGNGNTEAFF
. TRBV20-1 CSASGGAYNEQFF
. TRBV4-1 CASSQVKGLQNTEAFF
. TRBV5-4 CASSLSGTGTGELFF
. TRBV14 CASSPLRGGTGRTEAFF
. TRBV19 CASSLRGGQGEETQYF
. TRBV18 CASSIKEGNANYGYTF
. TRBV3-1/TRBV3-2 CASSQDRRQGRYNEQFF
. TRBV10-1 CASSESTRQGQYF
once TRBV18 CASSPTSDMNTEAFF
. TRBV5-5 CASSPGASYQETQYF
. TRBV5-1 CASSSSQGFSGNTIYF
. TRBV24-1 CATSEMTGGRNTIYF
. TRBV11-2 CASSSRTGSYYGYTF
. TRBV12-3/TRBV12-4 CASSEHLDGYTF
. TRBV5-8 CASSLRLSVLQGGEAFF
. TRBV28 CASTMGDRAGEQFF
. TRBV7-2 CASSSRQGPWETQYF
. TRBV5-1 CASSLVAQGDEQYF
. TRBV27 CASSFSGRRPGNTIYF
. TRBV27 CASSLRSGNDEQFF
. TRBV10-3 CAISEGLAGVNEQFF
. TRBV7-2 CASSGRSTSGIVGIQYF
. TRBV28 CASVVSSNQPQHF
. TRBV5-1 CASSLGGGSQGQFF
. TRBV11-3 CASSLRELGEQFF
. TRBV5-1 CASSPLDSQETQYF
. TRBV11-2 CASSFLTSGSYNEQFF
. TRBV4-2 CASSQDPVGGSYEQYF
. TRBV5-1 CASSLEQGVYGYTF
. TRBV7-8 CASSFNSNQPQHF
. TRBV21-1 CASSKEDQGATPGTYEQYF
. TRBV6-2/TRBV6-3 CASSYPSSGSPNYGYTF
. TRBV5-4 CASSTRQGNQETQYF
. TRBV30 CAWSEAGRGLSGKLFF
. TRBV5-1 CASSLLGQNYGYTF
. TRBV12-5 CASGMGRGQPQHF